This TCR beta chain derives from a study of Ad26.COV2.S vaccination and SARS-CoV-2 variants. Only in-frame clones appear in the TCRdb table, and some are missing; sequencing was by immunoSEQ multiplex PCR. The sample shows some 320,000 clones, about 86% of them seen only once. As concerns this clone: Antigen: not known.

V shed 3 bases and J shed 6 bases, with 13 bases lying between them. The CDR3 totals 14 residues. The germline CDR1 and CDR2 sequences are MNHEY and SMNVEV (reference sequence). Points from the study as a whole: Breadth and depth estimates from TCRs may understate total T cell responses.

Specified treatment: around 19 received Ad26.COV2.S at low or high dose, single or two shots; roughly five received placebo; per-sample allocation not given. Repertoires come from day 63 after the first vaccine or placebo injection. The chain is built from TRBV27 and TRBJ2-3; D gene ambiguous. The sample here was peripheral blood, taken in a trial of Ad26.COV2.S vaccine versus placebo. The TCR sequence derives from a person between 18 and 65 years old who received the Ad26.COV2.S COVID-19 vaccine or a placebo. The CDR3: CASSFSRAGDTQYF. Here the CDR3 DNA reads TGTGCCAGCAGTTTTTCCCGAGCTGGCGATACGCAGTATTTT.